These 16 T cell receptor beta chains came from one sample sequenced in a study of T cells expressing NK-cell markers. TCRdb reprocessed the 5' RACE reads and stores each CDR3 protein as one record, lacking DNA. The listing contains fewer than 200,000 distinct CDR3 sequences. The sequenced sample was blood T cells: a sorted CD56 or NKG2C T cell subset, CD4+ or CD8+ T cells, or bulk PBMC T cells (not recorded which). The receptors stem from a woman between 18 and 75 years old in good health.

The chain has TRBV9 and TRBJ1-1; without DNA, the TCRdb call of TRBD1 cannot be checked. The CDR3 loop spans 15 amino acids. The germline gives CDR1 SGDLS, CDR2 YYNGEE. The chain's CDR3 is CASSVGTLSNTEAFF.

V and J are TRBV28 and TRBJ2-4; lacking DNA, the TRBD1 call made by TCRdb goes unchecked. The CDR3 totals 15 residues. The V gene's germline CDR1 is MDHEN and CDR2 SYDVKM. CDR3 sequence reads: CASTPGGVAKNIQYF. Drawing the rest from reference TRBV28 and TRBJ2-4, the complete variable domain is DVKVTQSSRYLVKRTGEKVFLECVQDMDHENMFWYRQDPGLGLRLIYFSYDVKMKEKGDIPEGYSVSREKKERFSLILESASTNQTSMYLCASTPGGVAKNIQYFGAGTRLSVL.

CDR3 sequence: CASSSTTRTSSYEQYF. The chain couples TRBV28 to TRBJ2-7; absent DNA, TCRdb's TRBD2 call cannot be checked. Germline assignment: CDR1 MDHEN and CDR2 SYDVKM. This CDR3 spans 16 amino acids.

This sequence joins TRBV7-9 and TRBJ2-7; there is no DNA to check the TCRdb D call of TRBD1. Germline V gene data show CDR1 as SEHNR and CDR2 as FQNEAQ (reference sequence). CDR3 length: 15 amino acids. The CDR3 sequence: CASSSRGQEAYEQYF.

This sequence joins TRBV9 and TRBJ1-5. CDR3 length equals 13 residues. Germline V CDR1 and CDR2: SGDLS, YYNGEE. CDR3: CASSVEEGQPQHF.

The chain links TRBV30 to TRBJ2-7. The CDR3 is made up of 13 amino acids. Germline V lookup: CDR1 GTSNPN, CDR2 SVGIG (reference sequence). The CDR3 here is CAWSVRVDSEQYF. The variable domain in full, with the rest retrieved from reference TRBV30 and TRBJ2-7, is SQTIHQWPATLVQPVGSPLSLECTVEGTSNPNLYWYRQAAGRGLQLLFYSVGIGQISSEVPQNLSASRPQDRQFILSSKKLLLSDSGFYLCAWSVRVDSEQYFGPGTRLTVT.

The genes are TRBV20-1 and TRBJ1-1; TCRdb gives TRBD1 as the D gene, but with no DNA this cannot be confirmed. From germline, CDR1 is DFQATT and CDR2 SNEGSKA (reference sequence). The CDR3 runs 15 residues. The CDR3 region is CSARDPDRLNTEAFF.

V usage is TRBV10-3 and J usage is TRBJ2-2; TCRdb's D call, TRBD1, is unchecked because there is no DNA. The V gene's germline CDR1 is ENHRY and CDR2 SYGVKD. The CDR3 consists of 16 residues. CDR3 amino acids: CAISHTGGSVTGELFF.

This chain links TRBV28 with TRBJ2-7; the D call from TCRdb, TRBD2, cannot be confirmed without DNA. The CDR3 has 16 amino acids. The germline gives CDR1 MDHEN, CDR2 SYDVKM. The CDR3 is CASIDLGTSGPYEQYF.

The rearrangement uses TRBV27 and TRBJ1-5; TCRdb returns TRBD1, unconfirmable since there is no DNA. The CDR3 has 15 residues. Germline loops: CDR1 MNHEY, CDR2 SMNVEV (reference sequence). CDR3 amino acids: CASSLGQGSNQPQHF.

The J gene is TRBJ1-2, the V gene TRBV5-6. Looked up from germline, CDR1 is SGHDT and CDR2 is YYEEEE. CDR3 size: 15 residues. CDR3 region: CASSYRTGTISGYTF. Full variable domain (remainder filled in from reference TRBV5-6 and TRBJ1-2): DAGVTQSPTHLIKTRGQQVTLRCSPKSGHDTVSWYQQALGQGPQFIFQYYEEEERQRGNFPDRFSGHQFPNYSSELNVNALLLGDSALYLCASSYRTGTISGYTFGSGTRLTVV.

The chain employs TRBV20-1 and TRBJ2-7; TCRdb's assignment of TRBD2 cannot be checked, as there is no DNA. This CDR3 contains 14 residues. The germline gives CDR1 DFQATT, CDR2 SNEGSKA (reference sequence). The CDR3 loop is CSASWTSDTYEQYF.

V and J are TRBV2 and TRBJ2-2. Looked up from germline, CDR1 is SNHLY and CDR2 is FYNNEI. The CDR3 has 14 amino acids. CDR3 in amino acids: CASIVTGRTGELFF.

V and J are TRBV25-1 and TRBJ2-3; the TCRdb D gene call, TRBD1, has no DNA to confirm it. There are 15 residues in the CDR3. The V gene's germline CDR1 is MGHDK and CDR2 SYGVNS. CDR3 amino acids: CASSWGQGTTDTQYF.

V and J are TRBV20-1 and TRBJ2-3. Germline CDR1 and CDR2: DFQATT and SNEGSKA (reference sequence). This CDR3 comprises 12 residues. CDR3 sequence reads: CSAITTGDTQYF.

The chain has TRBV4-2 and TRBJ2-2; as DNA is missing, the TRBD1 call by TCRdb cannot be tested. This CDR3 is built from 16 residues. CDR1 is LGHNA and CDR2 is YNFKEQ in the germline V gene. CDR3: CASSPGKGGGLGELFF.